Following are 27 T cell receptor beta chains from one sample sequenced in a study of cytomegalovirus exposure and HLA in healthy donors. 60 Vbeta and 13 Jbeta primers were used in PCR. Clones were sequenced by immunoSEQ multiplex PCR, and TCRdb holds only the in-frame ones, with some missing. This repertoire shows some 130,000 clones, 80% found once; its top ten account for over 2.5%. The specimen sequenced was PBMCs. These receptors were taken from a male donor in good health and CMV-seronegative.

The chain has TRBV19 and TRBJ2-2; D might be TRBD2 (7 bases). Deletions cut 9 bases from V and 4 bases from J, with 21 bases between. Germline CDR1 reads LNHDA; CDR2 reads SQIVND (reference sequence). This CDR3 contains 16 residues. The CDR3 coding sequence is TGTGCCAGCACTAGGGGGGGGCGCCGGGGCACCGGGGAGCTGTTTTTT. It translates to CASTRGGRRGTGELFF.

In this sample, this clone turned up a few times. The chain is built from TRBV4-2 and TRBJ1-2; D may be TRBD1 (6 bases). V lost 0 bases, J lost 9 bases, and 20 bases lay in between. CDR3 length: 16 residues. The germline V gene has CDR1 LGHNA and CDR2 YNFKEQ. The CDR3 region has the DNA TGTGCCAGCAGCCAAGACGGGAACAGGGTCGGAAAGAGCTACACCTTC. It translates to CASSQDGNRVGKSYTF.

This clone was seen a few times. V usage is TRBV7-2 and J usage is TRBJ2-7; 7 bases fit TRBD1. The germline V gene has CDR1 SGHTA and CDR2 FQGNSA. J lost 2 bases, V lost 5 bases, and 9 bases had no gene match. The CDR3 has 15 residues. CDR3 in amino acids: CASSGYRGKAYEQYF. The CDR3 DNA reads TGTGCCAGCAGCGGGTACAGGGGAAAGGCCTACGAGCAGTACTTC.

The DNA of the CDR3 is TGTGCCTGGAGTGGAAGTGGGACAGGGTACGGCGAGCAGTACTTC. Translation gives CAWSGSGTGYGEQYF. This chain links TRBV30 with TRBJ2-7; 9 nucleotides align to TRBD1. The CDR3 spans 15 residues. V gave up 1 base and J gave up 6 bases; unmatched junction bases: 10. Germline lookup yields CDR1 GTSNPN and CDR2 SVGIG (reference sequence).

CDR3 bases: TGTGCCAGCAGTTACTCGGCCACAGGCTCCTACGAGCAGTACTTC. Amino acid sequence: CASSYSATGSYEQYF. The rearrangement links TRBV6-5 to TRBJ2-5; tentatively, D is TRBD1 (5 bases). The J call may be incorrect, as the DNA end agrees better with TRBJ2-7. The CDR3 is 15 residues long. Germline-derived CDR1 and CDR2 are MNHEY and SVGAGI.

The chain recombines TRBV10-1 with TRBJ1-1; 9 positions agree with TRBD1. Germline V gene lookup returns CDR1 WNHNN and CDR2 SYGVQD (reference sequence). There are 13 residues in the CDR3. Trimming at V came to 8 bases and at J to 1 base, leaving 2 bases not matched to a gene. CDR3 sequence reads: CASGDRANTEAFF. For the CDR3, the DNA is TGCGCCAGCGGGGACAGGGCGAACACTGAAGCTTTCTTT.

CDR3 bases: TGTGCCAGCAGTTTAACCCTAGACTACGAGCAGTACTTC. Its protein product is CASSLTLDYEQYF. The V and J genes are TRBV27 and TRBJ2-7; D gene uncertain. Germline V gene lookup returns CDR1 MNHEY and CDR2 SMNVEV (reference sequence). V gave up 2 bases and J gave up 3 bases, with 8 bases separating them. The CDR3 is 13 amino acids.

As DNA, the CDR3 is TGTGCCAGCGGAGAAGGTACCTACGAGCAGTACTTC. Its translation is CASGEGTYEQYF. The V and J genes are TRBV7-8 and TRBJ2-7; D remains ambiguous. This CDR3 region has 12 residues. Looked up from germline, CDR1 is SGHVS and CDR2 is FQNEAQ. Trimming shortened V by 8 bases and J by 2 bases, and 10 bases separated the two germline ends.

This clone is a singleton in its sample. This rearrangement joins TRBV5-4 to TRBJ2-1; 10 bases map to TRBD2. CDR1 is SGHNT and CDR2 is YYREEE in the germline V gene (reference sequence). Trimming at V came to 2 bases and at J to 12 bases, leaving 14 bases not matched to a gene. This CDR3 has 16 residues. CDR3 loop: CASSFESQREGGGQFF. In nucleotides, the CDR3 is TGTGCCAGCAGCTTTGAATCACAGCGGGAGGGCGGTGGGCAGTTCTTC.

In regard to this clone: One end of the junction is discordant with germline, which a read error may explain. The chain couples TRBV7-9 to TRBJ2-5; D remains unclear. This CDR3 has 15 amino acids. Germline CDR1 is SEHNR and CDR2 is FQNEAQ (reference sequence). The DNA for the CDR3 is TGTTCCAGCAGCTTAGCTGTGGCTAGTGGGGAGACCCAGTACTTC. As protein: CSSSLAVASGETQYF.

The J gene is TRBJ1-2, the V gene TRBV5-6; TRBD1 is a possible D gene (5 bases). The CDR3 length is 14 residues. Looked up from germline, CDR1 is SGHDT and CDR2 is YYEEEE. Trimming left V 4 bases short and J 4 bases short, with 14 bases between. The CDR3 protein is CASSEQGVGYGYTF. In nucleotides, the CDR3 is TGTGCCAGCAGCGAGCAGGGTGTCGGCTATGGCTACACCTTC.

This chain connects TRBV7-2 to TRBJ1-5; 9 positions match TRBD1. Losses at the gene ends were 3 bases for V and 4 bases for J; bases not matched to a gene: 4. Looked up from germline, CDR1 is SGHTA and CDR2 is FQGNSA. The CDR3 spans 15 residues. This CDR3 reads CASSLGQGPNQPQHF. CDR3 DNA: TGTGCCAGCAGCTTGGGACAGGGCCCTAATCAGCCCCAGCATTTT.

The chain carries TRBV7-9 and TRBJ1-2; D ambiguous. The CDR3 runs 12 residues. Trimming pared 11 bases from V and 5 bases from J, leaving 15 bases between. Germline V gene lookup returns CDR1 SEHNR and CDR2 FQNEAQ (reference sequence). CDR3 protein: CAVGQAPYGYTF. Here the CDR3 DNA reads TGTGCCGTCGGCCAGGCCCCTTATGGCTACACCTTC.

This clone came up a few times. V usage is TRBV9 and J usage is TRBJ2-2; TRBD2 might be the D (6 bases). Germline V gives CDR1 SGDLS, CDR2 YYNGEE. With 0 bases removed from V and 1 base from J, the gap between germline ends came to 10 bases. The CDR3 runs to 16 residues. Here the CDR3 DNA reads TGTGCCAGCAGCGTAGCTTGGCGGGGGAACACCGGGGAGCTGTTTTTT. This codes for CASSVAWRGNTGELFF. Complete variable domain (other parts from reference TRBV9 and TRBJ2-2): DSGVTQTPKHLITATGQRVTLRCSPRSGDLSVYWYQQSLDQGLQFLIQYYNGEERAKGNILERFSAQQFPDLHSELNLSSLELGDSALYFCASSVAWRGNTGELFFGEGSRLTVL.

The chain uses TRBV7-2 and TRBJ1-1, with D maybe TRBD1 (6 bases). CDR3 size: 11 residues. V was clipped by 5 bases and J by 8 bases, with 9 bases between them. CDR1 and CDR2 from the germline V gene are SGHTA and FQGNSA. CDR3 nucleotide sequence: TGTGCCAGCAGCCCCGACAGGGAAGCTTTCTTT. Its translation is CASSPDREAFF. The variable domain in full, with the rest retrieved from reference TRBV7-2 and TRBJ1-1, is GAGVSQSPSNKVTEKGKDVELRCDPISGHTALYWYRQSLGQGLEFLIYFQGNSAPDKSGLPSDRFSAERTGGSVSTLTIQRTQQEDSAVYLCASSPDREAFFGQGTRLTVV.

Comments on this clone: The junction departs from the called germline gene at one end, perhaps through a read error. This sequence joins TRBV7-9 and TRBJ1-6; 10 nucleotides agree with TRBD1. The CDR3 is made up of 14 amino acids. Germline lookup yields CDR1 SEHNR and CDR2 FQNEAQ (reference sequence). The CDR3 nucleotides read TGTTCCAGCAGCCGACAGGGGGCGGATTCACCCCTCCACTTT. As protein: CSSSRQGADSPLHF.

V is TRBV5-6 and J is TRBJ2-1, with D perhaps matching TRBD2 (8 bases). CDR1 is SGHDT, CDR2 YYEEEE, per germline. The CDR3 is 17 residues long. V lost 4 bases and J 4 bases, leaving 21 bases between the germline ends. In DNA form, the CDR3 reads TGTGCCAGCAGCCGCTGGTCGGGAGGGGGCACGTACAATGAGCAGTTCTTC. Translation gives CASSRWSGGGTYNEQFF.

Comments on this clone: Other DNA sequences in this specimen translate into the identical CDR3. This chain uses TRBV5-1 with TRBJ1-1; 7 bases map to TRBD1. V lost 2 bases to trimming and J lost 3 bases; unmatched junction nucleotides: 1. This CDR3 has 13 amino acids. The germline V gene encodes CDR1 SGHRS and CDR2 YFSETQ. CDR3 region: CASSLDRDTEAFF. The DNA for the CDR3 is TGCGCCAGCAGCTTAGACAGGGACACTGAAGCTTTCTTT.

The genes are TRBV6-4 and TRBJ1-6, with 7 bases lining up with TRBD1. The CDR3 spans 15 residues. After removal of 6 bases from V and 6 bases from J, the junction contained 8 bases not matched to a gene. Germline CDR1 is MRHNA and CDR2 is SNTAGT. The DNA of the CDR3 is TGTGCCAGCAGCTCCCAGGGGGGCTCTAATTCACCCCTCCACTTT. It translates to CASSSQGGSNSPLHF.

CDR3: CASSQDRGGEQYF. As DNA, the CDR3 is TGTGCCAGCAGCCAGGACCGGGGAGGCGAGCAGTACTTC. This sequence joins TRBV14 and TRBJ2-7; D possibly corresponds to TRBD2 (6 bases). V lost 3 bases to trimming and J lost 6 bases, with 12 bases between them. The CDR3 consists of 13 residues. CDR1 is SGHDN and CDR2 is FVKESK in the germline V gene. Combining the CDR3 with reference TRBV14 and TRBJ2-7 gives the whole variable domain EAGVTQFPSHSVIEKGQTVTLRCDPISGHDNLYWYRRVMGKEIKFLLHFVKESKQDESGMPNNRFLAERTGGTYSTLKVQPAELEDSGVYFCASSQDRGGEQYFGPGTRLTVT.

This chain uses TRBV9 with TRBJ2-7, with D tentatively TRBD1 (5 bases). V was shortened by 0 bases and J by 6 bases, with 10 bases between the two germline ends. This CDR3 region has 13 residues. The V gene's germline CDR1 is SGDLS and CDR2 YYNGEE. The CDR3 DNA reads TGTGCCAGCAGCGTAGGGGTCCAGGGCGAGCAGTACTTC. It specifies CASSVGVQGEQYF.

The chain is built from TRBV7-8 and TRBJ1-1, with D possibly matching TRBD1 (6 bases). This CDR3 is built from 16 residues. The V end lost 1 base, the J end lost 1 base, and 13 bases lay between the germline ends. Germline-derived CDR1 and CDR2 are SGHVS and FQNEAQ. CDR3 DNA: TGTGCCAGCAGCTTAGGGGGGGGGCAAGCGAACACTGAAGCTTTCTTT. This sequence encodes CASSLGGGQANTEAFF.

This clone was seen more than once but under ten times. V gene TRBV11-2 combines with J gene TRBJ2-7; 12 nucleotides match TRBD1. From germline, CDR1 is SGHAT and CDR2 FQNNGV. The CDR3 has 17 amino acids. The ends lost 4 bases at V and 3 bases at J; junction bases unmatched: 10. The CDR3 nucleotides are TGTGCCAGCAGCTCCTCAACCGGGACAGGGGGCATCTACGAGCAGTACTTC. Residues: CASSSSTGTGGIYEQYF.

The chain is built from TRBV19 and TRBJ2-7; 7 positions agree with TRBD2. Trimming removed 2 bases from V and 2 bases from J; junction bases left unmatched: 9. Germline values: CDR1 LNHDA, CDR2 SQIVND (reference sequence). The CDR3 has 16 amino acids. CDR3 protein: CASSILSTSKTYEQYF. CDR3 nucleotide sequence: TGTGCCAGTAGTATATTATCGACTAGCAAGACCTACGAGCAGTACTTC.

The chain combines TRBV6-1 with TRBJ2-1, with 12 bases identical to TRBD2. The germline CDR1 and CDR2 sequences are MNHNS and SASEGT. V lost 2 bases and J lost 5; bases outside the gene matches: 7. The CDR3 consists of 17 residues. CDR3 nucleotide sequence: TGTGCCAGCAGTGAACCTAAGACTAGCGGGGGAGACAATGAGCAGTTCTTC. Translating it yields CASSEPKTSGGDNEQFF.

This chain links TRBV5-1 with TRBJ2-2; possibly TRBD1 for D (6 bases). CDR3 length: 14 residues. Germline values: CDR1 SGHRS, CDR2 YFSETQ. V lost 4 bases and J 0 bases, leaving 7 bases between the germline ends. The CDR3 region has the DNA TGCGCCAGCAGCGAGGGGGCGAACACCGGGGAGCTGTTTTTT. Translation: CASSEGANTGELFF.

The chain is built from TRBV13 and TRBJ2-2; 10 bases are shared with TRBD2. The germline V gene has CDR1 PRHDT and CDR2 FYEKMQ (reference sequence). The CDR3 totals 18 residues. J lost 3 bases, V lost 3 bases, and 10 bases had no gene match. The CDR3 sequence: CASSFASGGPFDTGELFF. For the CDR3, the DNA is TGTGCCAGCAGCTTCGCTAGCGGGGGACCTTTTGACACCGGGGAGCTGTTTTTT.